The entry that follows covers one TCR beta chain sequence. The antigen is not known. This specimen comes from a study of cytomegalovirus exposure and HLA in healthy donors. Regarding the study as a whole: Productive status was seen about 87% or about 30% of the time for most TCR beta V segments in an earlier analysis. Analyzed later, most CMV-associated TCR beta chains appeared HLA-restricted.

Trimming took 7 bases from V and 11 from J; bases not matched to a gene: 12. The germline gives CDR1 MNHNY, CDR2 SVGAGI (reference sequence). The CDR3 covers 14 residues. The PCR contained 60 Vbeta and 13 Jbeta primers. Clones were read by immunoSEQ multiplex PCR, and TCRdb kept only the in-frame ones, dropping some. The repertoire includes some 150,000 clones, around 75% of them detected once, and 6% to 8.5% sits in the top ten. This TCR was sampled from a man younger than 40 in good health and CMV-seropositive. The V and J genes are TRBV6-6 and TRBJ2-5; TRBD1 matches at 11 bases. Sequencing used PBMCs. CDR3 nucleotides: TGTGCCAGCATCTCCGGGACAGGGGGTTGGGAGCAGTACTTC. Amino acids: CASISGTGGWEQYF.